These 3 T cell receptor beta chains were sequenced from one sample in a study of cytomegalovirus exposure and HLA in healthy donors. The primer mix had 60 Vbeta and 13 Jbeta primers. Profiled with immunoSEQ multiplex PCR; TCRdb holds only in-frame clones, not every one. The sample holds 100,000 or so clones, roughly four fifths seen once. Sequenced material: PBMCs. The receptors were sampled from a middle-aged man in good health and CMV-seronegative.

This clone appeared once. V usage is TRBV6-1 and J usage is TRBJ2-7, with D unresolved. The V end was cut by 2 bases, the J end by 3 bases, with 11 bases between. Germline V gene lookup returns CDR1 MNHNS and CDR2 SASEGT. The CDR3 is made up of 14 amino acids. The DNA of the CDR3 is TGTGCCAGCAGTGAACGAGAAAGCCTCTACGAGCAGTACTTC. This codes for CASSERESLYEQYF.

In DNA form, the CDR3 reads TGTGCCAGCAGCTTGGATATGGGTGGGAGGGCCTCGTACGAGCAGTACTTC. Translation: CASSLDMGGRASYEQYF. V gene TRBV5-6 combines with J gene TRBJ2-7; 7 bases align to TRBD2. The CDR3 is 17 amino acids. CDR1 is SGHDT, CDR2 YYEEEE, per germline. V shed 0 bases and J 4 bases; nucleotides not matched to a gene: 13.

As DNA, the CDR3 is TGTGCCTGGAGTCACGGGACACGCGAGCTGTTTTTT. This encodes CAWSHGTRELFF. The gene calls are TRBV30 and TRBJ2-2, with D maybe TRBD1 (6 bases). The germline V gene has CDR1 GTSNPN and CDR2 SVGIG (reference sequence). The CDR3 consists of 12 residues. Trimming removed 2 bases from V and 11 bases from J, with 12 bases in between. Full variable domain (remainder filled in from reference TRBV30 and TRBJ2-2): SQTIHQWPATLVQPVGSPLSLECTVEGTSNPNLYWYRQAAGRGLQLLFYSVGIGQISSEVPQNLSASRPQDRQFILSSKKLLLSDSGFYLCAWSHGTRELFFGEGSRLTVL.